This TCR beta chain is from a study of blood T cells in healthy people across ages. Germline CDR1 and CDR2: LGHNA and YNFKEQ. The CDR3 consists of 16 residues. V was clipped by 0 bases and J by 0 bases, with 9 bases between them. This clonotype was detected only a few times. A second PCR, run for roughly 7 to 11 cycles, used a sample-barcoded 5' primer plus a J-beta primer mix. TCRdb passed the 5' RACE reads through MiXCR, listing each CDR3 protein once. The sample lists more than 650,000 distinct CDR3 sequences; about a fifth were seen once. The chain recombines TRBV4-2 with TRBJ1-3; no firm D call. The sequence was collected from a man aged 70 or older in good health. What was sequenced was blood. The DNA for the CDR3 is TGTGCCAGCAGCCAAGAACCGTCGATCTCTGGAAACACCATATATTTT. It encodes CASSQEPSISGNTIYF.